This T cell receptor beta chain was sequenced during a study of neurological immune-mediated disorders. Study-wide points: TCR clonal expansion peaked in HTLV-1-associated myelopathy patients and was lowest in multiple sclerosis patients. TCR-beta repertoires seemed private in all groups, with no expanded CDR3 amino acid sequences shared.

Remarks on this clonotype: Its specificity is not known.

Time point specified: technical triplicate 3. With 2 bases removed from V and 3 bases from J, the gap between germline ends came to 10 bases. This CDR3 is 14 amino acids long. Germline-derived CDR1 and CDR2 are KGHSH and LQKENI. Template-switch 5'RACE cDNA synthesis added a 10-nucleotide unique molecular identifier. TCRdb re-analysed the 5' RACE reads in MiXCR, keeping a single row per CDR3 protein. The sample carries some 47,000 distinct CDR3 sequences, about a fifth recorded once. The sequence came from a man in his fifties or sixties with HTLV-1-associated myelopathy (HAM/TSP). Sequencing was carried out using PBMCs. The gene calls are TRBV18 and TRBJ1-1; no reliable D call. The CDR3 DNA reads as TGTGCCAGCTCACCATACAGCGGTGACACTGAAGCTTTCTTT. Its protein product is CASSPYSGDTEAFF.